These 18 T cell receptor beta chains originate from one sample sequenced in a study of cytomegalovirus exposure and HLA in healthy donors. The PCR employed 60 Vbeta primers together with 13 Jbeta primers. Assay: immunoSEQ multiplex PCR; the TCRdb copy retains only in-frame clones and omits some. The data show some 120,000 clones, approximately 80% seen once. Sequencing used PBMCs. The origin of the receptors is a male donor in good health and CMV-seropositive.

V and J are TRBV5-1 and TRBJ2-7; 7 bases fit TRBD1. V shed 7 bases and J 4 bases; nucleotides not matched to a gene: 8. CDR3 size: 13 residues. Germline CDR1 SGHRS, CDR2 YFSETQ. DNA for the CDR3: TGCGCCAGCCACTCGACAGGGCCATACGAGCAGTACTTC. It encodes CASHSTGPYEQYF.

The chain combines TRBV11-2 with TRBJ2-4; perhaps TRBD2 as D (6 bases). The length of the CDR3 is 15 residues. Germline values: CDR1 SGHAT, CDR2 FQNNGV. Deletions cut 1 base from V and 5 bases from J, with 12 bases between. CDR3 protein: CASSLGIGGENIQYF. CDR3 nucleotides: TGTGCCAGCAGCTTAGGAATAGGCGGGGAAAACATTCAGTACTTC. Looking up the rest from reference TRBV11-2 and TRBJ2-4 gives the full variable domain: EAGVAQSPRYKIIEKRQSVAFWCNPISGHATLYWYQQILGQGPKLLIQFQNNGVVDDSQLPKDRFSAERLKGVDSTLKIQPAKLEDSAVYLCASSLGIGGENIQYFGAGTRLSVL.

The CDR3 DNA is TGTGCCACCAGGCGGACAGTTCAAGAGACCCAGTACTTC. Its translation is CATRRTVQETQYF. The chain employs TRBV15 and TRBJ2-5; a weak D match, TRBD1 (6 bases). This CDR3 contains 13 residues. Germline lookup yields CDR1 LNHNV and CDR2 YYDKDF (reference sequence). V dropped 6 bases and J dropped 2 bases, with 10 bases sitting between them.

This clone was seen a few times. V and J are TRBV6-5 and TRBJ1-4, with D unclear. CDR1 is MNHEY and CDR2 is SVGAGI in the germline V gene. Trimming took off 2 bases at V and 5 bases at J, with 3 bases between the two ends. The CDR3 runs 12 residues. The CDR3 spells CASSYPNEKLFF. The CDR3 DNA follows: TGTGCCAGCAGTTACCCAAATGAAAAACTGTTTTTT.

This clone was observed once. The V and J genes are TRBV5-4 and TRBJ2-1, with 8 positions matching TRBD2. CDR1 SGHNT and CDR2 YYREEE come from the germline V gene (reference sequence). The CDR3 is 16 amino acids. The ends lost 4 bases at V and 7 bases at J; junction bases unmatched: 13. Written as DNA, the CDR3 is TGTGCCAGCAGCCCATCTAAGAGCGGGAGTGGGAATGAGCAGTTCTTC. As protein: CASSPSKSGSGNEQFF.

The CDR3: CASSPSADTQYF. In DNA form, the CDR3 reads TGTGCCAGCAGCCCTAGCGCAGATACGCAGTATTTT. The rearrangement links TRBV7-9 to TRBJ2-3, with D tentatively TRBD2 (6 bases). CDR1 SEHNR and CDR2 FQNEAQ come from the germline V gene (reference sequence). Trimming left V 5 bases short and J 4 bases short, with 7 bases between. The CDR3 runs 12 residues. Filled out from reference TRBV7-9 and TRBJ2-3, the complete variable domain reads DTGVSQNPRHKITKRGQNVTFRCDPISEHNRLYWYRQTLGQGPEFLTYFQNEAQLEKSRLLSDRFSAERPKGSFSTLEIQRTEQGDSAMYLCASSPSADTQYFGPGTRLTVL.

This sequence joins TRBV6-6 and TRBJ2-5, with TRBD1 matching 9 bases. The J call is in doubt because the DNA end fits TRBJ2-7 better. In germline, CDR1 is MNHNY, CDR2 SVGAGI (reference sequence). There are 14 residues in the CDR3. This CDR3 reads CASSYLGQGDEQYF. The DNA for the CDR3 is TGTGCCAGCAGTTACTTGGGACAGGGAGACGAGCAGTACTTC.

The chain recombines TRBV7-9 with TRBJ1-1, with D perhaps TRBD1 (5 bases). Germline assignment: CDR1 SEHNR and CDR2 FQNEAQ (reference sequence). CDR3 size: 13 residues. V lost 7 bases, J lost 0 bases, and 9 bases lay in between. The CDR3 DNA reads as TGTGCCAGCAACGGGGGGATGAACACTGAAGCTTTCTTT. Its translation: CASNGGMNTEAFF. Full variable domain (outside the CDR3, taken from reference TRBV7-9 and TRBJ1-1): DTGVSQNPRHKITKRGQNVTFRCDPISEHNRLYWYRQTLGQGPEFLTYFQNEAQLEKSRLLSDRFSAERPKGSFSTLEIQRTEQGDSAMYLCASNGGMNTEAFFGQGTRLTVV.

The chain uses TRBV4-3 and TRBJ2-3; 14 bases agree with TRBD2. With 5 bases clipped from V and 4 bases from J, the junction kept 2 bases outside the gene matches. Germline CDR1 reads LGHNA; CDR2 reads YSLEER. The CDR3 runs to 15 residues. The CDR3, as DNA: TGCGCCAGCAGCTCGGGACTAGCGGGAGCAGATACGCAGTATTTT. Translating it yields CASSSGLAGADTQYF.

Here the CDR3 reads CASSGVRALHF. The CDR3 DNA follows: TGTGCCAGCTCGGGTGTCCGGGCCCTCCACTTT. The V gene is TRBV25-1, the J gene TRBJ1-6, with D uncertain. The CDR3 consists of 11 residues. Between the trimmed V and J ends, which lost 8 bases and 14 bases, there was a span of 13 bases. The germline CDR1 and CDR2 sequences are MGHDK and SYGVNS.

This clone was detected once. V usage is TRBV25-1 and J usage is TRBJ1-4; a possible D gene is TRBD1 (5 bases). Germline CDR1 MGHDK, CDR2 SYGVNS. V was trimmed by 3 bases and J by 2 bases, leaving 16 bases between them. This CDR3 region has 17 residues. CDR3 residues: CASSEDYGGSTNEKLFF. In DNA, the CDR3 is TGTGCCAGCAGTGAGGATTACGGGGGTTCTACTAATGAAAAACTGTTTTTT.

The rearrangement joins TRBV6-1 to TRBJ2-7; D perhaps matches TRBD1 (6 bases). CDR1 MNHNS and CDR2 SASEGT come from the germline V gene. Trimming pared 5 bases from V and 2 bases from J, leaving 13 bases between. This CDR3 has 14 residues. The CDR3 loop reads CASSLIQGAYEQYF. In DNA form, the CDR3 reads TGTGCCAGCAGTCTTATACAGGGTGCCTACGAGCAGTACTTC.

Worth noting for this clone: The junction shows a germline mismatch at one end, possibly a read error. The chain combines TRBV7-9 with TRBJ2-1, with TRBD1 matching over 8 bases. Germline V lookup: CDR1 SEHNR, CDR2 FQNEAQ (reference sequence). CDR3 length: 15 amino acids. CDR3 coding DNA: TGTTCCAGCAGCTCTAGGGCTCAGGGGGCGGCTTATCAGTTCTTC. As protein: CSSSSRAQGAAYQFF.

The chain links TRBV30 to TRBJ1-2; D is possibly TRBD1 (5 bases). The V end lost 0 bases, the J end lost 7 bases, and 9 bases lay between the germline ends. The CDR3 is 12 amino acids. Germline-derived CDR1 and CDR2 are GTSNPN and SVGIG (reference sequence). The DNA for the CDR3 is TGTGCCTGGAGTGTACGGGGGGGTGGCTACACCTTC. Translation: CAWSVRGGGYTF.

The table lists this clone with a count of one. V and J are TRBV5-5 and TRBJ1-4; D remains unclear. Germline CDR1 SGHKS, CDR2 YYEKEE (reference sequence). The CDR3 has 15 amino acids. The germline V and J ends were trimmed by 0 bases and 0 bases, with 6 bases remaining between them. CDR3 DNA: TGTGCCAGCAGCTTGGGGGCAGCAACTAATGAAAAACTGTTTTTT. Its protein product is CASSLGAATNEKLFF.

This chain links TRBV7-2 with TRBJ2-3, with D possibly matching TRBD2 (5 bases). CDR3 length: 14 amino acids. The germline gives CDR1 SGHTA, CDR2 FQGNSA. With 4 bases removed from V and 4 bases from J, the gap between germline ends came to 12 bases. The CDR3 sequence: CASSSQRVPDTQYF. The CDR3 DNA is TGTGCCAGCAGCTCTCAGAGGGTCCCAGATACGCAGTATTTT.

The CDR3: CASSPGGMDTDTQYF. CDR3 nucleotides: TGCGCCAGCAGCCCAGGGGGGATGGACACAGATACGCAGTATTTT. The V call is TRBV5-1, the J call TRBJ2-3; possible D gene TRBD1, 7 bases. Germline V gene sequence: CDR1 SGHRS, CDR2 YFSETQ. The CDR3 loop spans 15 amino acids. Deletions cut 4 bases from V and 2 bases from J, with 14 bases between.

The chain carries TRBV6-1 and TRBJ1-5, with D perhaps TRBD1 (5 bases). V was shortened by 6 bases and J by 6 bases, with 15 bases between the two germline ends. The germline V gene has CDR1 MNHNS and CDR2 SASEGT. The CDR3 runs to 14 residues. The CDR3 region has the DNA TGTGCCAGCAGCGGGGGAGGATTGGGTCAGCCCCAGCATTTT. The encoded protein is CASSGGGLGQPQHF.